This TCR beta chain was profiled in a study of cytomegalovirus exposure and HLA in healthy donors. Study-level background: Caucasian-associated ancestry cluster membership applied to around 76% of several hundred genotyped donors.

Each donor was healthy, and each was a bone marrow donor. Donors were ostensibly healthy at sampling, although undocumented immune exposures were probable. CDR3 length: 13 amino acids. CDR1 and CDR2 (germline): LNHNV, YYDKDF (reference sequence). Between the trimmed V and J ends, which lost 0 bases and 4 bases, there was a span of 7 bases. Primers: 60 Vbeta forward and 13 Jbeta reverse. Clones were sequenced by immunoSEQ multiplex PCR, and TCRdb holds only the in-frame ones, with some missing. The repertoire shows around 70,000 clones; the top ten hold 2% to 3%. Sequencing input: PBMCs. This sequence was found in a female donor in good health and CMV-seropositive. The rearrangement links TRBV15 to TRBJ2-7, with D unresolved. The CDR3 DNA reads TGTGCCACCAGCAGAGATCCCCCATACGAGCAGTACTTC. Translated: CATSRDPPYEQYF.